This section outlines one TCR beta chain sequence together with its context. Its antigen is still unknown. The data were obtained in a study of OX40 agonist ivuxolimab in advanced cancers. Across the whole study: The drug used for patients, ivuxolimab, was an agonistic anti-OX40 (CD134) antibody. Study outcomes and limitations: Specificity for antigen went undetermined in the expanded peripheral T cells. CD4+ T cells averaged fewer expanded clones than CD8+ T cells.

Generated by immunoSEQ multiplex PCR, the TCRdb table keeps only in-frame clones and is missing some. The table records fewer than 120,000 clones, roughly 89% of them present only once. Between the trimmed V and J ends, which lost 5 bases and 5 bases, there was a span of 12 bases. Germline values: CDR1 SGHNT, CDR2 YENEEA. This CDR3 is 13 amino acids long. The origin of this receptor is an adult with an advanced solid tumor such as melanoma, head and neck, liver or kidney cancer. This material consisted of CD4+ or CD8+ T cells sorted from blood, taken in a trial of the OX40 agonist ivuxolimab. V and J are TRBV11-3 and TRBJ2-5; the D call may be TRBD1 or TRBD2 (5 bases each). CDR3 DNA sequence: TGTGCCAGCAGCGGCAGGGACGGGGAGACCCAGTACTTC. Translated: CASSGRDGETQYF.